This entry is about one TCR beta chain. The entry originates in a study of shared T cell receptors in the human thymus. TCRdb's copy holds only in-frame clones and misses some; the assay was immunoSEQ multiplex PCR. The sample consists of about 660,000 clones, 85% to 90% of them appearing once. Germline V lookup: CDR1 MGHRA, CDR2 YSYEKL. The CDR3 is made up of 15 amino acids. With V trimmed by 3 bases and J by 4 bases, 2 bases remained unmatched. These data were likewise used in another study, on human thymus T cells. That paper adds: The source of the thymus tissue was resections taken during corrective heart surgery.

The sequencing input was thymocytes. The chain couples TRBV4-1 to TRBJ2-7, with TRBD2 identical over 14 bases. The TCR was taken from a boy younger than two with a congenital heart defect. The DNA of the CDR3 is TGCGCCAGCAGCCAGGGGACTAGCGGGAGATACGAGCAGTACTTC. Protein: CASSQGTSGRYEQYF.